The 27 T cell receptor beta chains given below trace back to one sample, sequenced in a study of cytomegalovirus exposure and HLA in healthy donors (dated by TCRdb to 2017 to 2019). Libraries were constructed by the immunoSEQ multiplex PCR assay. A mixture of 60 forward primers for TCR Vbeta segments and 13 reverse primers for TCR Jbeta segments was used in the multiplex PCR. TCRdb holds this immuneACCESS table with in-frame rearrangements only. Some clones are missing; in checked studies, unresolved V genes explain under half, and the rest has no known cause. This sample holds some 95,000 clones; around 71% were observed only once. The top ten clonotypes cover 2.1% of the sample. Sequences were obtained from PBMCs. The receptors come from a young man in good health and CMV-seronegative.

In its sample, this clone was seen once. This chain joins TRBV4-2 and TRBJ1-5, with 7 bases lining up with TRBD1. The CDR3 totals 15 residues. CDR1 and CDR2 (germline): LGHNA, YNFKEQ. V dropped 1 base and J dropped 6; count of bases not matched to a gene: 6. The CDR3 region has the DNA TGTGCCAGCAGCCAAGGTTATTCAGGGGGTCAGCCCCAGCATTTT. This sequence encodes CASSQGYSGGQPQHF.

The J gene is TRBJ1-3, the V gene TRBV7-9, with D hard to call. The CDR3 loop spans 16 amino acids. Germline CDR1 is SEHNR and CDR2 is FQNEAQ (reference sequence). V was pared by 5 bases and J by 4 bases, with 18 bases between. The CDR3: CASSPRLGEGGNTIYF. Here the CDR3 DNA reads TGTGCCAGCAGCCCCCGTCTCGGGGAAGGAGGAAACACCATATATTTT.

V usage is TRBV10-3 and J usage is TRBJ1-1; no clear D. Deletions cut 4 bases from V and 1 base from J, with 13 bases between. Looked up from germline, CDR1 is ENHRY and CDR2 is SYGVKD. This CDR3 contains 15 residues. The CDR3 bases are TGTGCCATCAGTGGGAGGGAGCCGACGAACACTGAAGCTTTCTTT. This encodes CAISGREPTNTEAFF.

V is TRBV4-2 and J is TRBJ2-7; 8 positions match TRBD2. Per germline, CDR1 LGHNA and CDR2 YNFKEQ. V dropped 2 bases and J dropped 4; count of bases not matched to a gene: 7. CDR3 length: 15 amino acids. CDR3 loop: CASSQNPGGRYEQYF. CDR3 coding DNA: TGTGCCAGCAGCCAAAATCCGGGGGGGCGGTACGAGCAGTACTTC.

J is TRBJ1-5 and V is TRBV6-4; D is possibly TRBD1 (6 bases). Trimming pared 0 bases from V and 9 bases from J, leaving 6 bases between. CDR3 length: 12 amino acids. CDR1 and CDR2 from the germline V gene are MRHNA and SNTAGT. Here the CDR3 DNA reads TGTGCCAGCAGTGACTCGACAGGGCCCCAGCATTTT. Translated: CASSDSTGPQHF.

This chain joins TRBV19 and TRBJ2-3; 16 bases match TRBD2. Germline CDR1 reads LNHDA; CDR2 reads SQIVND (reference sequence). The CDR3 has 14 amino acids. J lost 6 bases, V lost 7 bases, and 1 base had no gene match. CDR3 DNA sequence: TGTGCCAGTATGGGACTAGCGGGGGGGGATACGCAGTATTTT. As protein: CASMGLAGGDTQYF.

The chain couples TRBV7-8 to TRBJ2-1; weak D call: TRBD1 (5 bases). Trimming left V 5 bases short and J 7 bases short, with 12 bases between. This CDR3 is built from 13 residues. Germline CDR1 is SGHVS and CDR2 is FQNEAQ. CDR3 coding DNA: TGTGCCAGCAGCGGTGACAGCAGTAATGAGCAGTTCTTC. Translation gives CASSGDSSNEQFF.

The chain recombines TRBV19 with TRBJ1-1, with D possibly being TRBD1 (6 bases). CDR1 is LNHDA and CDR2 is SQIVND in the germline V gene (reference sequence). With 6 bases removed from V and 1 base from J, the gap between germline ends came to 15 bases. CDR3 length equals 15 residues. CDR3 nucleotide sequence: TGTGCCAGTAGCCGGACAGTTACCTCGAACACTGAAGCTTTCTTT. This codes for CASSRTVTSNTEAFF. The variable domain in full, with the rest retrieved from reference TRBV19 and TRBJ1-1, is DGGITQSPKYLFRKEGQNVTLSCEQNLNHDAMYWYRQDPGQGLRLIYYSQIVNDFQKGDIAEGYSVSREKKESFPLTVTSAQKNPTAFYLCASSRTVTSNTEAFFGQGTRLTVV.

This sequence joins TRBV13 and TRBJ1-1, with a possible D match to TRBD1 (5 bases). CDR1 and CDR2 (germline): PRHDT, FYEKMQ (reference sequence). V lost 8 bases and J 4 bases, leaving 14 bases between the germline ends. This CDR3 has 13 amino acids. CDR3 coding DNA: TGTGCCAGCGCCCGGGGGTCGACCACTGAAGCTTTCTTT. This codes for CASARGSTTEAFF.

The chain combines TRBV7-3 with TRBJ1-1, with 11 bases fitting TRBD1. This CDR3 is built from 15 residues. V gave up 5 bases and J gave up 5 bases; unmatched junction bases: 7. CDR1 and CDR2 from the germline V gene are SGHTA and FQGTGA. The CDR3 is CASSHGQGAITEAFF. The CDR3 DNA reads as TGTGCCAGCAGCCACGGACAGGGGGCAATTACTGAAGCTTTCTTT.

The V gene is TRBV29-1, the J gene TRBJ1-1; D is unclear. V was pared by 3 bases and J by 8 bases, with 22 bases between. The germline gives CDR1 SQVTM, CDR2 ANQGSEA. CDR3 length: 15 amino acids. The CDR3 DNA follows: TGCAGCGTTGATGGTATGGTGGTCCTGGGCCAGGAAGCTTTCTTT. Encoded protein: CSVDGMVVLGQEAFF.

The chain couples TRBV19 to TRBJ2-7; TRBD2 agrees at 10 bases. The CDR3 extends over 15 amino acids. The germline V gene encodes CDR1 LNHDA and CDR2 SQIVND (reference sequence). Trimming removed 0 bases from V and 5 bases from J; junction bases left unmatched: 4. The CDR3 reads CASSIDPSGGNEQYF. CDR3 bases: TGTGCCAGTAGTATAGACCCTAGCGGGGGTAACGAGCAGTACTTC.

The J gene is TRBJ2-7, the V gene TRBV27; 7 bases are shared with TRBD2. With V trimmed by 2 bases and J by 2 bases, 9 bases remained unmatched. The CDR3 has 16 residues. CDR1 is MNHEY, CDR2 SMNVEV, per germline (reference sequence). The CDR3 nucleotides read TGTGCCAGCAGTTTAGCCGGGGGAGGGCTCCCCTACGAGCAGTACTTC. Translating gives CASSLAGGGLPYEQYF.

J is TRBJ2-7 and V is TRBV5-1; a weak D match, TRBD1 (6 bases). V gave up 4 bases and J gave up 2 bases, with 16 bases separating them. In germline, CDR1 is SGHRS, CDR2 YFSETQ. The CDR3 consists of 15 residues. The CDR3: CASSRVTGLTYEQYF. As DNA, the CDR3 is TGCGCCAGCAGCCGAGTGACAGGACTCACCTACGAGCAGTACTTC.

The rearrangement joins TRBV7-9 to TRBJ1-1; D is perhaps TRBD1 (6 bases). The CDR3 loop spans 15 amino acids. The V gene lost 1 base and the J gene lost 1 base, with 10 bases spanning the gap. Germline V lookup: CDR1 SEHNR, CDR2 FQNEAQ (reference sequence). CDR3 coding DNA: TGTGCCAGCAGCTTAGACAGGGCGGGGAACACTGAAGCTTTCTTT. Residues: CASSLDRAGNTEAFF.

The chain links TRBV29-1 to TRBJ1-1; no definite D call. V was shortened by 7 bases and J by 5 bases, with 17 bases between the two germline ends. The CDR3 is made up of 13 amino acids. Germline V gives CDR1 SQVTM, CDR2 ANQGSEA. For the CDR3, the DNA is TGCAGCGCCCAGGAGGGAGTGGGGACTGAAGCTTTCTTT. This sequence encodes CSAQEGVGTEAFF.

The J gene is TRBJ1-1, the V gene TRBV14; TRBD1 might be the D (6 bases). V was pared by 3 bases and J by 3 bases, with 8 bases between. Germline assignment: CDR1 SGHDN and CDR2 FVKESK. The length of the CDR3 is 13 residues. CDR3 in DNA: TGTGCCAGCAGCCATACAGGGTACACTGAAGCTTTCTTT. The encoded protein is CASSHTGYTEAFF.

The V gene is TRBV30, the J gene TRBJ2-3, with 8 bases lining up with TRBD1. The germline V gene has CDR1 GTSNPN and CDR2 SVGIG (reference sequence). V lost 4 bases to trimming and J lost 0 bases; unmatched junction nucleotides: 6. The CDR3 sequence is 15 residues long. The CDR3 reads CAWTRQGTSTDTQYF. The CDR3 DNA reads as TGTGCCTGGACTAGACAGGGGACCAGCACAGATACGCAGTATTTT.

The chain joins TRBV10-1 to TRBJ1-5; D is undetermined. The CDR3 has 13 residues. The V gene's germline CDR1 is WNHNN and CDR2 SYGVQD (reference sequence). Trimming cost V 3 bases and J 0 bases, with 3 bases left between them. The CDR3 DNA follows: TGCGCCAGCAGTGACGGTAGCAATCAGCCCCAGCATTTT. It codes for CASSDGSNQPQHF.

CDR3 residues: CASSEEGGAFF. CDR3 sequence (DNA): TGTGCCAGCAGTGAAGAGGGAGGAGCTTTCTTT. The chain is built from TRBV6-1 and TRBJ1-1; D ambiguous. The V end lost 1 base, the J end lost 10 bases, and 7 bases lay between the germline ends. The CDR3 is 11 amino acids. Germline CDR1 reads MNHNS; CDR2 reads SASEGT.

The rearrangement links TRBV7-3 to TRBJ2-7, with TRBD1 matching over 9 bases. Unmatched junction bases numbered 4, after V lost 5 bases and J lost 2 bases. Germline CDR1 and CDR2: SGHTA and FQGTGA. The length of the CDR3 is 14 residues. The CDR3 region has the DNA TGTGCCAGCAGCCTGGGACAGGGCACCTACGAGCAGTACTTC. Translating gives CASSLGQGTYEQYF. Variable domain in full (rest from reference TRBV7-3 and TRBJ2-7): GAGVSQTPSNKVTEKGKYVELRCDPISGHTALYWYRQSLGQGPEFLIYFQGTGAADDSGLPNDRFFAVRPEGSVSTLKIQRTERGDSAVYLCASSLGQGTYEQYFGPGTRLTVT.

The CDR3 region has the DNA TGTGCCTCTAATCCGGAGCAGTTCTTC. Translation gives CASNPEQFF. This rearrangement joins TRBV7-9 to TRBJ2-1; D remains unclear. The CDR3 is made up of 9 amino acids. The V and J ends lost 11 bases and 10 bases respectively, with 9 bases between them. In germline, CDR1 is SEHNR, CDR2 FQNEAQ (reference sequence).

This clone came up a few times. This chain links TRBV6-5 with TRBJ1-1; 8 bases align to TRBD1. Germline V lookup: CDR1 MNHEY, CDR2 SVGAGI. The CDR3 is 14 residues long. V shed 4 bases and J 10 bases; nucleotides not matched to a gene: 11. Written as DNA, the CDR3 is TGTGCCAGCAGTTCACCCTCAGGGGGCGGGATAGCTTTCTTT. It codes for CASSSPSGGGIAFF.

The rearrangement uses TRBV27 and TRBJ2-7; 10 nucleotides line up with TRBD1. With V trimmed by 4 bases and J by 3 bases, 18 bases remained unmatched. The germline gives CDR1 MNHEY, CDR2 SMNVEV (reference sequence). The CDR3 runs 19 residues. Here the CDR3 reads CASSSPTGGRGPFDYEQYF. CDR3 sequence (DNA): TGTGCCAGCAGTTCCCCGACAGGGGGCAGGGGCCCTTTCGACTACGAGCAGTACTTC.

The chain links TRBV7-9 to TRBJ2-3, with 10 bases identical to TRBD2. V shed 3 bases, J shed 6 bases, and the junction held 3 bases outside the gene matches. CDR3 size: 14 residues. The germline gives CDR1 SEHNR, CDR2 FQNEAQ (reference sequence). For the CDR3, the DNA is TGTGCCAGCAGCTTTCCGACTAGCGGGGATACGCAGTATTTT. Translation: CASSFPTSGDTQYF.

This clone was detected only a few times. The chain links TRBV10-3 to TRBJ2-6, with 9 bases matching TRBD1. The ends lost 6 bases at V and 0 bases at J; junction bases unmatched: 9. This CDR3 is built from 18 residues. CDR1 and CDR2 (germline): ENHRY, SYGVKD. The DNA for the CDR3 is TGTGCCATCAGCCAACGAGGGACAGGGATCTCTGGGGCCAACGTCCTGACTTTC. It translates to CAISQRGTGISGANVLTF.

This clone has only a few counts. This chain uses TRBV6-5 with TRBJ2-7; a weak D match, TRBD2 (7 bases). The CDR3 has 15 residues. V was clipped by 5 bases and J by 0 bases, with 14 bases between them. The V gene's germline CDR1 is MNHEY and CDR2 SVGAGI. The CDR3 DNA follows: TGTGCCAGCAGTACTGGGGGGGCAGGCTCCTACGAGCAGTACTTC. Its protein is CASSTGGAGSYEQYF.